Below, one TCR beta chain is given with its context. Its antigen is unidentified. The data were obtained in a study of T cells in Graves' hyperthyroidism and ophthalmopathy. Study-wide results and caveats: Blood held most thyroid clonotypes expanded above 0.001 frequency.

CDR1 and CDR2 from the germline V gene are SQVTM and ANQGSEA. Trimming removed 6 bases from V and 5 bases from J, with 11 bases in between. This CDR3 comprises 11 residues. Authors of the study amplified TCR beta CDR3 regions from RNA transcripts. When the TCR CDR3 underwent first-round RT-PCR, the HTBI primer set was used. TCRdb re-derived calls from the multiplex PCR reads in MiXCR, one entry per CDR3 protein. The sample consists of around 300,000 distinct CDR3 sequences, around 25% of them appearing once. PBMCs were collected from an approximately 9.2 ml volume of fresh peripheral blood. The specimen sequenced was blood. V is TRBV29-1 and J is TRBJ2-7, with D perhaps TRBD1 or TRBD2 (5 bases each). The clonotype was recovered from a man in his forties with Graves' hyperthyroidism that later progressed to Graves' ophthalmopathy. In DNA form, the CDR3 reads TGCAGCGTCAAGGGGACCCACGAGCAGTACTTC. Its translation: CSVKGTHEQYF.